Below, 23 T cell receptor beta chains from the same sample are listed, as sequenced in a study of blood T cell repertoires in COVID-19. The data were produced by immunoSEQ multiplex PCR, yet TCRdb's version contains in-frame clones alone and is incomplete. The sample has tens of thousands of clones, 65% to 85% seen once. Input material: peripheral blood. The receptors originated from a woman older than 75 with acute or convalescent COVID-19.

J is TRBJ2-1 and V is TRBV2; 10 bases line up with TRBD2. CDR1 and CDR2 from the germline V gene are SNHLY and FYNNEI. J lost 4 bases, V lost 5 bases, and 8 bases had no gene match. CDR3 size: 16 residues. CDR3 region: CASSPPAGGPYNEQFF. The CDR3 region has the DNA TGTGCCAGCAGTCCCCCAGCGGGAGGGCCTTACAATGAGCAGTTCTTC.

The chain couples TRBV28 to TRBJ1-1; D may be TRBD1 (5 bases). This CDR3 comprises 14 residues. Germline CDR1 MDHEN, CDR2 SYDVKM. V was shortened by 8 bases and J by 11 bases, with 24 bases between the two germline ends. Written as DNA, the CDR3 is TGTGCCAGCCGCCCACCCGTAGGGGCAGCGCGGGCTTTCTTT. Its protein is CASRPPVGAARAFF.

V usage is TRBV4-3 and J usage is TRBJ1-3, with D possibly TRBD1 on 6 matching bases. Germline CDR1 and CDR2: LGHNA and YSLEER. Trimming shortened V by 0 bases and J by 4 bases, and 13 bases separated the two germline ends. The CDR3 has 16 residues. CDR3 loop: CASSQDRQGPGNTIYF. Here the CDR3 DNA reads TGCGCCAGCAGCCAAGATAGGCAGGGGCCGGGAAACACCATATATTTT.

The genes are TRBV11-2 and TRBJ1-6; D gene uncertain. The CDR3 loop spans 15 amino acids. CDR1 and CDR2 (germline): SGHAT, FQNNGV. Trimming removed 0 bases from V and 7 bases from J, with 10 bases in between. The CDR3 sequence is CASSLDSQWNSPLHF. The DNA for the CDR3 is TGTGCCAGCAGCTTAGATAGCCAGTGGAATTCACCCCTCCACTTT.

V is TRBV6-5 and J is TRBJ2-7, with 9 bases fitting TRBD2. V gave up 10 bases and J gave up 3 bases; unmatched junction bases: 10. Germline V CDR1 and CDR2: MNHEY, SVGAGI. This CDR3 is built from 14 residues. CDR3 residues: CATTGLAGNYEQYF. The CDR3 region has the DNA TGTGCCACCACGGGCCTAGCGGGAAACTACGAGCAGTACTTC.

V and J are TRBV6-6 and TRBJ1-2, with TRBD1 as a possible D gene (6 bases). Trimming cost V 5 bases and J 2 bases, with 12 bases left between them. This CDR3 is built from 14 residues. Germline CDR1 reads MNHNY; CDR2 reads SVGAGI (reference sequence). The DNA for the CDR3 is TGTGCCAGCAGTCCTCCCACAGGGAACTATGGCTACACCTTC. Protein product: CASSPPTGNYGYTF.

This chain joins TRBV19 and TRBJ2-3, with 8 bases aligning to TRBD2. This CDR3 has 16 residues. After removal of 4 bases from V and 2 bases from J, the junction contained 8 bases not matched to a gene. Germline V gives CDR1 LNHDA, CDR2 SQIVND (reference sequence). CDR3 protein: CASSRTSGGNTDTQYF. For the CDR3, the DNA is TGTGCCAGTAGTAGAACTAGCGGAGGGAACACAGATACGCAGTATTTT.

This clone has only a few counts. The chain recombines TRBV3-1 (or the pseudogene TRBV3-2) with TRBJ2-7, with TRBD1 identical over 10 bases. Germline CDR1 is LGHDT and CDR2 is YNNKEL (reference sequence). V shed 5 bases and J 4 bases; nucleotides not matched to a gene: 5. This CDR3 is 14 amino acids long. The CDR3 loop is CASSGRDRGYEQYF. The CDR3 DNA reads TGTGCCAGCAGCGGTCGGGACAGGGGTTACGAGCAGTACTTC.

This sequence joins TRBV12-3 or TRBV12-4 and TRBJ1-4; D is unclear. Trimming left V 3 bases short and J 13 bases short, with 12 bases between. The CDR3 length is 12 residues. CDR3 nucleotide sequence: TGTGCCAGCAGTTTTTGGAGCGGAGGACTGTTTTTT. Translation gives CASSFWSGGLFF.

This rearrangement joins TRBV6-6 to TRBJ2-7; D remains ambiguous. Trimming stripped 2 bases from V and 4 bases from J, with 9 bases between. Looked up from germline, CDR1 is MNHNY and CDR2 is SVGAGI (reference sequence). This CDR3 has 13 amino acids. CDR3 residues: CASSYPPRYEQYF. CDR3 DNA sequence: TGTGCCAGCAGTTACCCCCCTCGGTACGAGCAGTACTTC.

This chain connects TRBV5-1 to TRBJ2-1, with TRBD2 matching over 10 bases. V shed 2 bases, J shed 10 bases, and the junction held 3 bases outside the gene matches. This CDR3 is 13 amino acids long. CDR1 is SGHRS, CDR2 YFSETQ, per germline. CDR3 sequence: CASSFQREGEQFF. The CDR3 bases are TGCGCCAGCAGCTTCCAGCGGGAGGGCGAGCAGTTCTTC.

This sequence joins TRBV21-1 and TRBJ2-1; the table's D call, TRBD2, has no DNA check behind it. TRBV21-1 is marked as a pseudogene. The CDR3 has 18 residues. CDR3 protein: CASSSPPNLAGIYNEQFF. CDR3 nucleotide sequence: TGTGCCAGCAGCAGTCCGCCGAATCTAGCGGGGATCTACAATGAGCAGTTCTTC.

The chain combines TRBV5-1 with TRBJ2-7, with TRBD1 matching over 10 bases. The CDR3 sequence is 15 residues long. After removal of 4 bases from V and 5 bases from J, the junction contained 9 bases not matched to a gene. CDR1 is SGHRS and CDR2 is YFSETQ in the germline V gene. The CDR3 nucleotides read TGCGCCAGCAGCCCGACCTCGGGACAGGGGAACGAGCAGTACTTC. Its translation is CASSPTSGQGNEQYF.

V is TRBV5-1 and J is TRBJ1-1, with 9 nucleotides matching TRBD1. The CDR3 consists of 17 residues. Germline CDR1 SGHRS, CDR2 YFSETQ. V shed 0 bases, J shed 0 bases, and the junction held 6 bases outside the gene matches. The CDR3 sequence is CASSLVGDRDLNTEAFF. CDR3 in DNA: TGCGCCAGCAGCTTGGTGGGGGACAGGGACTTGAACACTGAAGCTTTCTTT.

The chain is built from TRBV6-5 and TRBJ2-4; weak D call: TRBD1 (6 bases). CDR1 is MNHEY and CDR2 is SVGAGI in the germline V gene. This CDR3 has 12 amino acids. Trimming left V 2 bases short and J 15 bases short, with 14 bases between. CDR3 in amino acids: CASSYPQQGRYF. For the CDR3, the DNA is TGTGCCAGCAGTTACCCCCAACAGGGTCGGTACTTC.

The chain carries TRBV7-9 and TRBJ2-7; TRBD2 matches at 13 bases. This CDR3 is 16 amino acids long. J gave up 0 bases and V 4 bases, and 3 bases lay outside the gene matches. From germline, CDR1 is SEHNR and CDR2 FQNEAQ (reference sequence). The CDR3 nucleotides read TGTGCCAGCAGCTCGCGGACTAGCGGGAGCTCCTACGAGCAGTACTTC. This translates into CASSSRTSGSSYEQYF.

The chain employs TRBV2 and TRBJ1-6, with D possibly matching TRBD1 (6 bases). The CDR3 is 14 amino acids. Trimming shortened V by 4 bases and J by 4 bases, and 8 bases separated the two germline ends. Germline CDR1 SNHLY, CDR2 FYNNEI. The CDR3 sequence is CASSVDRYNSPLHF. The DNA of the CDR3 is TGTGCCAGCAGTGTGGACAGATATAATTCACCCCTCCACTTT.

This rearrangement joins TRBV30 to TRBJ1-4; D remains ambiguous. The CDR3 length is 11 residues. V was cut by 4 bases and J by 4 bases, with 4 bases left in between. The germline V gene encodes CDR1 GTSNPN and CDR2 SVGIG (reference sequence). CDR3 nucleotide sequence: TGTGCCTGGACCGGTAATGAAAAACTGTTTTTT. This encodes CAWTGNEKLFF. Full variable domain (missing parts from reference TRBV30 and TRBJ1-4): SQTIHQWPATLVQPVGSPLSLECTVEGTSNPNLYWYRQAAGRGLQLLFYSVGIGQISSEVPQNLSASRPQDRQFILSSKKLLLSDSGFYLCAWTGNEKLFFGSGTQLSVL.

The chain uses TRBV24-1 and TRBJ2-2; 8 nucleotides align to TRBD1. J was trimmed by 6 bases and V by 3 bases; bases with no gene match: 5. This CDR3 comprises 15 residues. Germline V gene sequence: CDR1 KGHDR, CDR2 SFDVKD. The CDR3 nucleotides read TGTGCCACCAGTGATCCCGGACAGGGCTCCGGGGAGCTGTTTTTT. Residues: CATSDPGQGSGELFF.

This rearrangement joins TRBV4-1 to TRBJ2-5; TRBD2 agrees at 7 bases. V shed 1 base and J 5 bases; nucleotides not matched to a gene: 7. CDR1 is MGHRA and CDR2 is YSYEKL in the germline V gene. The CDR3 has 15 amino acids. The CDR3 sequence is CASSQVAREWETQYF. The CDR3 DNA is TGCGCCAGCAGCCAAGTGGCGCGGGAGTGGGAGACCCAGTACTTC.

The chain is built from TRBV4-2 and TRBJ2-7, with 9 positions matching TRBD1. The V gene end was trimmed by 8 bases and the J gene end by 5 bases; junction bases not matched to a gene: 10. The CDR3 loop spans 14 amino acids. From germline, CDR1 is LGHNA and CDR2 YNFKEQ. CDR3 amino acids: CASADSRDRDEQYF. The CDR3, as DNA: TGTGCCAGCGCCGACAGTAGGGACAGGGACGAGCAGTACTTC.

CDR3 sequence: CASSASSSYEQYF. CDR3 DNA sequence: TGTGCCAGCTCCGCTAGCTCCTCCTACGAGCAGTACTTC. The genes are TRBV18 and TRBJ2-7; possibly TRBD2 for D (5 bases). The ends were cut back, 6 bases at V and 0 bases at J, with 9 bases in the middle. The CDR3 spans 13 residues. CDR1 and CDR2 from the germline V gene are KGHSH and LQKENI.

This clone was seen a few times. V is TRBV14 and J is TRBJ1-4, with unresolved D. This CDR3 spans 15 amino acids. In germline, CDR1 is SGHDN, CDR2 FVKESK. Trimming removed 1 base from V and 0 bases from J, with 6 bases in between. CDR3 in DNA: TGTGCCAGCAGCCAAGTCGGAGCAACTAATGAAAAACTGTTTTTT. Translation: CASSQVGATNEKLFF.